This T cell receptor (beta chain) was identified during a study of blood T cell repertoires in COVID-19. The overall study: Acute and convalescent COVID-19 samples came from the United States, Italy and Spain. PBMCs, B-cell-depleted T cells, or T cells were the source of the cDNA or gDNA that made up the material.

Per the original data handling: Scientists estimated how many nucleated cells there were by amplifying reference gene primers. The assay was immunoSEQ multiplex PCR, and TCRdb's table has in-frame clones only and misses some. That table gives V, J and clone size, and the DNA gave D and trimming. The table lists about 160,000 clones, roughly 85% of them singletons. Losses at the gene ends were 0 bases for V and 3 bases for J; bases not matched to a gene: 8. The CDR3 contains 17 residues. CDR1 and CDR2 (germline): SGHNT, YYREEE (reference sequence). This clone was found once. V usage is TRBV5-4 and J usage is TRBJ1-1; 10 positions agree with TRBD1. This sequence originates from a human donor with acute or convalescent COVID-19. The donor label of this sample is uncertain. The sequencing sample was made of peripheral blood. CDR3 sequence: CASSLVRQGASYTEAFF. The CDR3 DNA sequence: TGTGCCAGCAGCTTGGTCAGACAGGGGGCTTCGTACACTGAAGCTTTCTTT.